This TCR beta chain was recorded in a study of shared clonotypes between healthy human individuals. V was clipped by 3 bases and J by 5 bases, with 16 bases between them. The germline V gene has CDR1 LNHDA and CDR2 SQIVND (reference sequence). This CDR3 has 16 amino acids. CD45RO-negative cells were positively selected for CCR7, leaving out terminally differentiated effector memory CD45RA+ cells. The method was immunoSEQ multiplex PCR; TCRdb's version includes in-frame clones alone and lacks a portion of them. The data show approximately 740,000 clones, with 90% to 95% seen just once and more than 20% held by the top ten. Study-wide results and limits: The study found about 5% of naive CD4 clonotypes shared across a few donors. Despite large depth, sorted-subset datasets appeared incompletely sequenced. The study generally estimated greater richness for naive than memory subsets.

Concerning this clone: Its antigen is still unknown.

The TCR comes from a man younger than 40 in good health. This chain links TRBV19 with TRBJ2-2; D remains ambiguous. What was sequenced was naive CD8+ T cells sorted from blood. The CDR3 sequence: CASSIFGGSGTGELFF. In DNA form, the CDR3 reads TGTGCCAGTAGTATTTTCGGCGGATCGGGTACCGGGGAGCTGTTTTTT. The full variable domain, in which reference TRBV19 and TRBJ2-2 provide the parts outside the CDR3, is DGGITQSPKYLFRKEGQNVTLSCEQNLNHDAMYWYRQDPGQGLRLIYYSQIVNDFQKGDIAEGYSVSREKKESFPLTVTSAQKNPTAFYLCASSIFGGSGTGELFFGEGSRLTVL.